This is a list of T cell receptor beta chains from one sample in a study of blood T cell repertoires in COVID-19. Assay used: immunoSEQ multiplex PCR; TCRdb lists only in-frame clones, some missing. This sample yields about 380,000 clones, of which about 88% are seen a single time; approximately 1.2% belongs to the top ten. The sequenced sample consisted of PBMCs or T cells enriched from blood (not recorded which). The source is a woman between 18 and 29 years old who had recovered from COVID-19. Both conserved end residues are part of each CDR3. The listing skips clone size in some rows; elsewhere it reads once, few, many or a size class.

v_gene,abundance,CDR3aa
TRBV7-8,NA,CASSLFVTYEQYF
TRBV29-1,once,CSVEGQGDRTGELFF
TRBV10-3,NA,CAISDWTGVNQPQHF
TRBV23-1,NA,CASVRRESLKLFF
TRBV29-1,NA,CSVRGGTNTEAFF
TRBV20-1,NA,CGMDRGAEAFF
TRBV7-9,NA,CASSLNFRRGTNYGYTF
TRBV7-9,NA,CASSPWRRGSGANVLTF
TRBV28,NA,CASSLAGPEETQYF
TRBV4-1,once,CASSNQRQGGTEAFF
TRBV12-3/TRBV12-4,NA,CASSPDRNYGYTF
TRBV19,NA,CASRPAASNYGYTF
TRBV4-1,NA,CASSQSEISRDTEAFF
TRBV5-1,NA,CASSPGTGGPYEQYF
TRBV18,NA,CASSDSRRDTEAFF
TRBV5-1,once,CASSFHRDNYGYTF
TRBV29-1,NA,CSVEVAGHSQSYEQYF
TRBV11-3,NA,CASSQGVDSYEQYF
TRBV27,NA,CASSFGQGNTVGGYTF
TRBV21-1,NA,CASSNTSTGTNTYEQYF
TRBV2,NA,CASSTGRYEQYF
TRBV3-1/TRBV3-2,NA,CASSQGGSNYGYTF
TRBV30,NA,CAWKVQEMNTEAFF
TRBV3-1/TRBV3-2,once,CASSLLRDTEAFF
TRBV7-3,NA,CASSLTGQTEAFF
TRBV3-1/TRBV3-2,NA,CASSQDIGQGYGYTF
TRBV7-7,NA,CALGAGELSSTDTQYF
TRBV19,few,CASSPDRGSNQPQHF
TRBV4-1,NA,CASSRLLAGGPASEQYF
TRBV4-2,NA,CASSQDSDQPQHF
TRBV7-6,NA,CASSDPLESGELFF
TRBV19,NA,CASSTRDRENTEAFF
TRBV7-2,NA,CASSPGAGQTYEQYF
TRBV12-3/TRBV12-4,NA,CASKEGSQETQYF
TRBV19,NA,CASSIGGKNTEAFF
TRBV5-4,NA,CASSSHRQGTGYGYTF
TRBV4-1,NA,CASSQGLWGTANEKLFF
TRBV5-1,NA,CASSDGSAGGRQVSYGYTF
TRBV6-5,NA,CASSYKGSQANYGYTF
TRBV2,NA,CASYLATHYEQYF
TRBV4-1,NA,CASSPGLAGGRVTDTQYF
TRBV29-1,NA,CSVVYGIHYGYTF
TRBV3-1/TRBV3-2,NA,CASSHGAYNEQFF
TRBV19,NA,CASSRIQGNTEAFF
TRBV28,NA,CASGSRTGFNGYTF
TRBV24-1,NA,CATSDPIERTEAFF
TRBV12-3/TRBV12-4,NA,CASSSFGTLHF
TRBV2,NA,CFQRTPNTEAFF
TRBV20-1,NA,CSASRPGPQPQHF
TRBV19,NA,CASSDPGTGGDEQYF
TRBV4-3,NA,CASSPRGGSTDTQYF
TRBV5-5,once,CASSLGQSNQPQHF
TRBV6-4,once,CASNQKRDRRHTGELFF